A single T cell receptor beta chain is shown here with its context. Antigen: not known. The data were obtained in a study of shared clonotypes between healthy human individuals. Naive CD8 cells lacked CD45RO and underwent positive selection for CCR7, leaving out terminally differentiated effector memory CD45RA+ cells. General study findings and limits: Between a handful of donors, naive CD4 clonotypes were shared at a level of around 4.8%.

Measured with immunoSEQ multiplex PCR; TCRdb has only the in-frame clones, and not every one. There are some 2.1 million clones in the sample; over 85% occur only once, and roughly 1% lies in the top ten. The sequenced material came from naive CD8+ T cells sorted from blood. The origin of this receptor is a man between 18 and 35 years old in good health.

The chain's CDR3 is CASSLKEGLVDVNEQFF. The CDR3 region has the DNA TGCGCCAGCAGCCTCAAAGAGGGCCTAGTAGATGTTAATGAGCAGTTCTTC. The chain is built from TRBV4-1 and TRBJ2-1; the D gene is possibly TRBD2 (5 bases). V was cut by 4 bases and J by 7 bases, with 23 bases left in between. The CDR3 consists of 17 residues. The germline V gene has CDR1 MGHRA and CDR2 YSYEKL.